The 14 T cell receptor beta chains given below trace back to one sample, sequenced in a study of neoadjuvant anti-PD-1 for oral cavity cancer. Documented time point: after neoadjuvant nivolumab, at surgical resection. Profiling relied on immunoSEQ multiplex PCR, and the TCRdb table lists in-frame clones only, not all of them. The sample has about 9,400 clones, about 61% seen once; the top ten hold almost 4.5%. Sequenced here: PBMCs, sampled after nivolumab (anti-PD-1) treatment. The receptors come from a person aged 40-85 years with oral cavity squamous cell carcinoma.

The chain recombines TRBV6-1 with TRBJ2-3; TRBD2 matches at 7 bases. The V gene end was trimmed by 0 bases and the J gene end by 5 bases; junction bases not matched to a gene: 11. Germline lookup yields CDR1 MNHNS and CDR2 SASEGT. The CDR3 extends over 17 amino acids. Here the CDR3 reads CASSEAPGTPGGDTQYF. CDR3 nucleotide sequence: TGTGCCAGCAGTGAAGCGCCCGGGACCCCGGGGGGAGATACGCAGTATTTT.

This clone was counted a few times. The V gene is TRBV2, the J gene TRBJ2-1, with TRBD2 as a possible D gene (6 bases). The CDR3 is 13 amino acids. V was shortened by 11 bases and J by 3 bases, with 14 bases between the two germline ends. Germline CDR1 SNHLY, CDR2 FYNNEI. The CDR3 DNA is TGTGCCGGCTCGCTGACTAGCTACAATGAGCAGTTCTTC. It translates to CAGSLTSYNEQFF.

In DNA, the CDR3 is TGTGCCAGCAGTCCATCCCCCGGCTTCGCTGAAGCTTTCTTT. Amino acid sequence: CASSPSPGFAEAFF. The chain employs TRBV27 and TRBJ1-1, with unresolved D. From germline, CDR1 is MNHEY and CDR2 SMNVEV (reference sequence). Deletions cut 5 bases from V and 6 bases from J, with 16 bases between. This CDR3 contains 14 residues.

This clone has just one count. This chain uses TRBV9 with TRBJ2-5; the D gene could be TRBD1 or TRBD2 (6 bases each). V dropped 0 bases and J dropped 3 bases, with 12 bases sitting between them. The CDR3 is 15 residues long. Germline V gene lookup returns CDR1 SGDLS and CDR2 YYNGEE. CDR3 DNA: TGTGCCAGCAGCGTAGCAACGGGGGCAGAAGAGACCCAGTACTTC. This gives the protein CASSVATGAEETQYF.

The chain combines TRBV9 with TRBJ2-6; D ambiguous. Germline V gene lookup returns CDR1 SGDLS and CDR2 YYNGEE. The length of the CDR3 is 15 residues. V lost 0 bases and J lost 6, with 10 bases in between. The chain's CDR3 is CASSVEGLAANVLTF. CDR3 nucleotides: TGTGCCAGCAGCGTAGAAGGCCTGGCGGCCAACGTCCTGACTTTC.

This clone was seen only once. The DNA for the CDR3 is TGCGCCAGCAGCCAAGATAGGGGGGGCGCGGCCACAGATACGCAGTATTTT. Encoded protein: CASSQDRGGAATDTQYF. This chain uses TRBV4-1 with TRBJ2-3; D is perhaps TRBD2 (7 bases). Germline values: CDR1 MGHRA, CDR2 YSYEKL. V was pared by 0 bases and J by 2 bases, with 15 bases between. CDR3 length: 17 residues.

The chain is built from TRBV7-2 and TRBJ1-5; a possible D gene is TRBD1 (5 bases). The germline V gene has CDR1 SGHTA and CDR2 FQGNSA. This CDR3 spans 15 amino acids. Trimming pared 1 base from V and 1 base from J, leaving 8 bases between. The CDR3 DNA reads TGTGCCAGCAGCTTAGGAGGGGCAAGCAATCAGCCCCAGCATTTT. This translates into CASSLGGASNQPQHF.

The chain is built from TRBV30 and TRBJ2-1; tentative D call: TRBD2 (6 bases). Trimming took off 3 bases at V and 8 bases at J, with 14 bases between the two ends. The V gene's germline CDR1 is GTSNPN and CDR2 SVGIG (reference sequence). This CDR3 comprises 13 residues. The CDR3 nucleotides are TGTGCCTGGAGCGGACTAAGTCTGGATGAGCAGTTCTTC. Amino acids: CAWSGLSLDEQFF. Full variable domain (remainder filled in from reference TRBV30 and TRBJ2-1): SQTIHQWPATLVQPVGSPLSLECTVEGTSNPNLYWYRQAAGRGLQLLFYSVGIGQISSEVPQNLSASRPQDRQFILSSKKLLLSDSGFYLCAWSGLSLDEQFFGPGTRLTVL.

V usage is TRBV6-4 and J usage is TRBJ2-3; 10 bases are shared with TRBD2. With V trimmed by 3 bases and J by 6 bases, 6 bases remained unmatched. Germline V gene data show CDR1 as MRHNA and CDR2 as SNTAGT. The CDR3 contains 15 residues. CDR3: CASSEVSGGADTQYF. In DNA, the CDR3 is TGTGCCAGCAGTGAAGTAAGCGGGGGGGCTGATACGCAGTATTTT.

The CDR3 region is CAISEIRGRNTEAFF. CDR3 sequence (DNA): TGTGCCATCAGTGAGATTCGGGGGCGGAACACTGAAGCTTTCTTT. J is TRBJ1-1 and V is TRBV10-3, with D perhaps matching TRBD1 (6 bases). Germline-derived CDR1 and CDR2 are ENHRY and SYGVKD. The CDR3 is made up of 15 amino acids. V was shortened by 2 bases and J by 1 base, with 11 bases between the two germline ends.

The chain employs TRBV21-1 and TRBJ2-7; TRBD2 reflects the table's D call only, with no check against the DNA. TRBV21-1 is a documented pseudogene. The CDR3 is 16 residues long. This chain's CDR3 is CASSKGSSGRTYEQYF. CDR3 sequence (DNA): TGTGCCAGCAGCAAAGGGAGTAGCGGGAGGACCTACGAGCAGTACTTC.

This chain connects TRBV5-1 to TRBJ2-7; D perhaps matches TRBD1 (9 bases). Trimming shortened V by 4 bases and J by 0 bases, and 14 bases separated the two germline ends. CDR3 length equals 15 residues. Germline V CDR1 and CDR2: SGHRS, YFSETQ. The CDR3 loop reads CASSREGQGSYEQYF. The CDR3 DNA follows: TGCGCCAGCAGCCGGGAGGGACAGGGCTCCTACGAGCAGTACTTC.

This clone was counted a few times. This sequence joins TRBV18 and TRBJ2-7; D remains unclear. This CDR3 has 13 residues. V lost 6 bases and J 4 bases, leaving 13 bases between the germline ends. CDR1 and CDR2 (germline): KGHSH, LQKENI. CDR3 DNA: TGTGCCAGCTCCCGGCAGGAAGAGTACGAGCAGTACTTC. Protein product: CASSRQEEYEQYF.

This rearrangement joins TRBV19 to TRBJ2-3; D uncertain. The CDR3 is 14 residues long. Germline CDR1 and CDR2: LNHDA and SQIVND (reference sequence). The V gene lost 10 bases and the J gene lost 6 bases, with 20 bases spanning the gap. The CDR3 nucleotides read TGTGCCACCCTCCCTTCCCTCCTTGCGGATACGCAGTATTTT. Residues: CATLPSLLADTQYF.